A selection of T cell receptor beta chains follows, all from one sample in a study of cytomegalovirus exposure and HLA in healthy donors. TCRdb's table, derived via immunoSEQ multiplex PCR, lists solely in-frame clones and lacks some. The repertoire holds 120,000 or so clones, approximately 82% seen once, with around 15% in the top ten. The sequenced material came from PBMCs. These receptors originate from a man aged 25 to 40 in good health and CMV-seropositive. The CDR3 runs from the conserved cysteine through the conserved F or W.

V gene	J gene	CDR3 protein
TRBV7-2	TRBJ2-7	CASSLVGGGASEQYF
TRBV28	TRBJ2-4	CASTTPGGVVGVTPTIAKNIQYF
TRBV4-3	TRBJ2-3	CASSQRLAGGLINTDTQYF
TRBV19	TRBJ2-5	CASSIEGQGEETQYF
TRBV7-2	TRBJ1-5	CASSLVTGAGQPQHF
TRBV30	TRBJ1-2	CACLWGGSGGYTF
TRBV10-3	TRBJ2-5	CAISELTGGTETQYF
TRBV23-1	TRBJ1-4	CASSQSRSINEKLFF
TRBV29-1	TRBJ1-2	CSVDEGTNYGYTF
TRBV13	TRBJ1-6	CASSSRSGRGYSPLHF
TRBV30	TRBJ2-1	CALGRGPPNEQFF
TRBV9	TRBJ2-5	CASSVVAGGETQYF
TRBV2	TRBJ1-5	CASTLDGYSNQPQHF
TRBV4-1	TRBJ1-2	CASSQGDTFRRGYTF
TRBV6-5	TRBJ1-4	CASSYSGGTNEKLFF
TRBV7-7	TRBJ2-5	CASSLAGTPGTQYF
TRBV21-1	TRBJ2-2	CASSSPGQGEGTNTGELFF
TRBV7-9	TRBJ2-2	CARDTGSGELFF
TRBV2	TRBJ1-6	CASSVRILHF
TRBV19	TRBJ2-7	CASSIGGTGAYEQYF
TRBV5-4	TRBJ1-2	CASSLEGDRVGGYTF
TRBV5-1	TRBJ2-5	CASSNPTGLEQYF
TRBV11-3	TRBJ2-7	CASRPLILSPSYEQYF
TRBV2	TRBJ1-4	CASRGGSEKLFF
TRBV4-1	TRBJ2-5	CASSQDFTTSRETQYF
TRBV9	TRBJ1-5	CASSPQGLGQPQHF
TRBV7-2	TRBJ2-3	CASSLALAGSTDTQYF
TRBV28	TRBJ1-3	CASSWEVSGNTIYF
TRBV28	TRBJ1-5	CASSSGRYSNQPQHF
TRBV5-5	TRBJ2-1	CASSEGQVGNEQFF
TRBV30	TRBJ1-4	CAWSVSRTGGVQLNEKLFF
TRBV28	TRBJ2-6	CASSPAGGGSGANVLTF
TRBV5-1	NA	CASSHGTGIPYEQYF
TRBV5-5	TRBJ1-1	CASSVDGGVPEAFF
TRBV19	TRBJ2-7	CASSIGLAGAMSSYEQYF
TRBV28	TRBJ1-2	CASSLSFRGQGYTF
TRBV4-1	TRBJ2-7	CATSKTGGYYEQYF
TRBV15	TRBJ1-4	CATSRDRGGGEKLFF
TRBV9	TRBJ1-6	CASSPSPGQGSSYNSPLHF
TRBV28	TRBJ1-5	CASSLPREDQPQHF
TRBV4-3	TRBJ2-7	CASSQDRLAGGPGNEQYF
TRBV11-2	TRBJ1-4	CASSPQGYHNEKLFF
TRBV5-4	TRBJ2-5	CASSLASGQETQYF
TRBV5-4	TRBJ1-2	CASSFPGTFYGYTF
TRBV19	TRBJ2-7	CASSIRDSSYEQYF
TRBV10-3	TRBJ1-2	CAIRRGEEGYTF
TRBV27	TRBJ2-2	CASTGEGRTANTGELFF
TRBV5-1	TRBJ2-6	CASSSYDPIDRGYLSGANVLTF